Each of the 24 T cell receptor beta chains below was sequenced from the same sample in a study of cytomegalovirus exposure and HLA in healthy donors. Data came from immunoSEQ multiplex PCR; TCRdb stores just in-frame clones and leaves some out. Among over 120,000 clones listed, about 87% were seen once. The sample taken for sequencing was PBMCs. Every receptor here comes from a man between 18 and 29 years old in good health and CMV-seropositive.

This sequence joins TRBV29-1 and TRBJ1-4, with 9 bases aligning to TRBD1. V trimming: 3 bases; J trimming: 8 bases; junction bases outside the gene matches: 4. CDR1 is SQVTM, CDR2 ANQGSEA, per germline. The CDR3 length is 13 residues. This chain's CDR3 is CSVETGGREKLFF. The CDR3 nucleotides are TGCAGCGTTGAGACAGGGGGGCGCGAAAAACTGTTTTTT.

CDR3 in amino acids: CASSQVGEDTEAFF. The DNA for the CDR3 is TGCGCCAGCAGCCAAGTCGGGGAGGACACTGAAGCTTTCTTT. The V gene is TRBV4-1, the J gene TRBJ1-1; D not certain. The CDR3 is made up of 14 amino acids. The V gene lost 1 base and the J gene lost 3 bases, with 9 bases spanning the gap. Germline-derived CDR1 and CDR2 are MGHRA and YSYEKL.

The rearrangement uses TRBV5-1 and TRBJ1-3; TRBD1 is a possible D gene (5 bases). CDR1 is SGHRS, CDR2 YFSETQ, per germline. Trimming stripped 6 bases from V and 3 bases from J, with 13 bases between. CDR3 length: 14 amino acids. CDR3 loop: CASTATGFGNTIYF. The CDR3, as DNA: TGCGCCAGCACCGCTACAGGCTTTGGAAACACCATATATTTT.

The J gene is TRBJ2-7, the V gene TRBV28; 11 nucleotides line up with TRBD2. The CDR3 consists of 15 residues. The germline V gene has CDR1 MDHEN and CDR2 SYDVKM. The V and J ends lost 6 bases and 2 bases, in that order; junction bases with no gene match: 6. The CDR3 coding sequence is TGTGCCAGCAGCGCGGGACTAGCGGAGGCCTACGAGCAGTACTTC. Residues: CASSAGLAEAYEQYF.

This sequence joins TRBV7-9 and TRBJ1-1; 8 nucleotides align to TRBD1. The CDR3 extends over 16 amino acids. CDR1 and CDR2 (germline): SEHNR, FQNEAQ (reference sequence). With 5 bases clipped from V and 1 base from J, the junction kept 9 bases outside the gene matches. This CDR3 reads CASSPRQGSTNTEAFF. CDR3 DNA: TGTGCCAGCAGCCCCCGACAGGGGTCTACGAACACTGAAGCTTTCTTT.

This clone has just one count. The rearrangement links TRBV2 to TRBJ1-1, with D possibly TRBD1 on 6 matching bases. The V gene lost 0 bases and the J gene lost 0 bases, with 8 bases spanning the gap. Germline loops: CDR1 SNHLY, CDR2 FYNNEI. The CDR3 totals 15 residues. The CDR3 DNA is TGTGCCAGCAGTGAAGCGCGGGGGCTGAACACTGAAGCTTTCTTT. This codes for CASSEARGLNTEAFF.

The chain joins TRBV6-5 to TRBJ1-4; 9 bases match TRBD1. This CDR3 is 15 amino acids long. Germline-derived CDR1 and CDR2 are MNHEY and SVGAGI. The V and J ends lost 4 bases and 7 bases, in that order; junction bases with no gene match: 7. CDR3 protein: CASSSQGARGEKLFF. The CDR3, as DNA: TGTGCCAGCAGTTCACAGGGGGCGCGAGGTGAAAAACTGTTTTTT.

This clone has only one observation. The rearrangement links TRBV18 to TRBJ2-7, with no clear D. Trimming pared 2 bases from V and 4 bases from J, leaving 15 bases between. The CDR3 loop spans 15 amino acids. Germline lookup yields CDR1 KGHSH and CDR2 LQKENI. CDR3 DNA: TGTGCCAGCTCACCAAAAAGCACTGCAATTTACGAGCAGTACTTC. Amino acids: CASSPKSTAIYEQYF.

This clone was detected a few times. The chain carries TRBV28 and TRBJ1-2; a possible D gene is TRBD1 (5 bases). Germline CDR1 MDHEN, CDR2 SYDVKM. V lost 5 bases and J lost 4, with 11 bases in between. This CDR3 region has 13 residues. The CDR3 bases are TGTGCCAGCAGTGTTGGACAAGGCTATGGCTACACCTTC. This sequence encodes CASSVGQGYGYTF.

V is TRBV7-9 and J is TRBJ2-7; the match to TRBD2 covers 7 bases. The CDR3 contains 15 residues. Looked up from germline, CDR1 is SEHNR and CDR2 is FQNEAQ (reference sequence). The V and J ends lost 1 base and 5 bases, in that order; junction bases with no gene match: 8. In DNA, the CDR3 is TGTGCCAGCAGCTTAGTCCAGCGGGGAGGCCACGAGCAGTACTTC. Translation gives CASSLVQRGGHEQYF. Looking up the rest from reference TRBV7-9 and TRBJ2-7 gives the full variable domain: DTGVSQNPRHKITKRGQNVTFRCDPISEHNRLYWYRQTLGQGPEFLTYFQNEAQLEKSRLLSDRFSAERPKGSFSTLEIQRTEQGDSAMYLCASSLVQRGGHEQYFGPGTRLTVT.

This clone was detected ten times or more. The chain employs TRBV30 and TRBJ2-7; D remains ambiguous. The CDR3 loop spans 12 amino acids. The ends were cut back, 1 base at V and 3 bases at J, with 7 bases in the middle. From germline, CDR1 is GTSNPN and CDR2 SVGIG (reference sequence). The CDR3 here is CAWSGGLYEQYF. CDR3 DNA sequence: TGTGCCTGGAGTGGAGGTCTCTACGAGCAGTACTTC.

Turning to this clone: Other nucleotide sequences in the sample specify the same CDR3. This rearrangement joins TRBV27 to TRBJ1-5; D may be TRBD1 (5 bases). In germline, CDR1 is MNHEY, CDR2 SMNVEV (reference sequence). Trimming removed 3 bases at V and 7 bases at J, with 10 bases between. The CDR3 is 13 residues long. The CDR3 nucleotides read TGTGCCAGCAGTTTCAGGGTGCGGCAGCCCCAGCATTTT. This codes for CASSFRVRQPQHF.

The CDR3 sequence is CASLGTSGRYEQYF. In DNA form, the CDR3 reads TGTGCCAGCCTGGGTACTAGCGGGAGGTACGAGCAGTACTTC. The chain carries TRBV27 and TRBJ2-7; 12 nucleotides match TRBD2. This CDR3 comprises 14 residues. The J segment lost 4 bases and the V segment lost 8 bases, leaving 6 bases of the junction unmatched. CDR1 MNHEY and CDR2 SMNVEV come from the germline V gene (reference sequence).

The CDR3 reads CASSRESGEQYF. CDR3 bases: TGTGCCAGCAGCCGGGAAAGTGGCGAGCAGTACTTC. The chain recombines TRBV7-9 with TRBJ2-7, with D tentatively TRBD2 (5 bases). Germline values: CDR1 SEHNR, CDR2 FQNEAQ (reference sequence). V lost 5 bases to trimming and J lost 6 bases, with 11 bases between them. CDR3 length equals 12 residues.

The V and J genes are TRBV30 and TRBJ1-4; D unresolved. Germline CDR1 is GTSNPN and CDR2 is SVGIG (reference sequence). The CDR3 is 16 amino acids. V lost 4 bases and J 7 bases, leaving 22 bases between the germline ends. The CDR3 DNA reads as TGTGCCTGGACCCAAACGACCTTACCCCGGGGTGAAAAACTGTTTTTT. Protein sequence: CAWTQTTLPRGEKLFF.

The chain employs TRBV7-3 and TRBJ2-1; 12 bases agree with TRBD2. The CDR3 is 15 residues long. J lost 7 bases, V lost 4 bases, and 5 bases had no gene match. The germline CDR1 and CDR2 sequences are SGHTA and FQGTGA. The CDR3 protein is CASSSSGGANNEQFF. DNA of the CDR3: TGTGCCAGCAGCTCTAGCGGGGGGGCTAATAATGAGCAGTTCTTC.

V is TRBV11-1 and J is TRBJ2-5; 9 nucleotides line up with TRBD1. The CDR3 runs to 15 residues. CDR1 and CDR2 from the germline V gene are SGHAT and FQDESV (reference sequence). With 3 bases clipped from V and 1 base from J, the junction kept 3 bases outside the gene matches. The CDR3 DNA is TGTGCCAGCAGCTTCCGGGACAGGGTCCAAGAGACCCAGTACTTC. Its protein is CASSFRDRVQETQYF.

This chain uses TRBV2 with TRBJ1-1; tentative D call: TRBD1 (5 bases). The germline V gene encodes CDR1 SNHLY and CDR2 FYNNEI. Trimming left V 3 bases short and J 7 bases short, with 12 bases between. This CDR3 contains 13 residues. The CDR3 DNA sequence: TGTGCCAGCAGTGAGCAGGGTCAGGTTGAAGCTTTCTTT. Translation: CASSEQGQVEAFF.

This clone was recorded once. This sequence joins TRBV11-2 and TRBJ2-3, with a weak D call TRBD2 (6 bases). Germline CDR1 SGHAT, CDR2 FQNNGV. V was pared by 6 bases and J by 0 bases, with 13 bases between. This CDR3 is built from 15 residues. The CDR3 spells CASRRGSSSTDTQYF. The CDR3 DNA is TGTGCCAGCAGGCGGGGTTCCTCTAGCACAGATACGCAGTATTTT.

This clone occurred once. V usage is TRBV4-1 and J usage is TRBJ1-3, with TRBD1 matching over 11 bases. Trimming removed 2 bases from V and 7 bases from J; junction bases left unmatched: 4. From germline, CDR1 is MGHRA and CDR2 YSYEKL. CDR3 length: 15 residues. Here the CDR3 reads CASSQPGTGGNTIYF. CDR3 nucleotide sequence: TGCGCCAGCAGCCAACCCGGGACAGGGGGGAACACCATATATTTT.

The chain employs TRBV10-1 and TRBJ2-1; 7 nucleotides align to TRBD2. The length of the CDR3 is 13 residues. V lost 2 bases to trimming and J lost 12 bases; unmatched junction nucleotides: 7. CDR1 is WNHNN, CDR2 SYGVQD, per germline (reference sequence). The CDR3 coding sequence is TGCGCCAGCAGTGAGCCGCCAGGGACTACGCAGTTCTTC. This codes for CASSEPPGTTQFF.

The genes are TRBV30 and TRBJ2-3, with 9 bases aligning to TRBD1. Germline V gives CDR1 GTSNPN, CDR2 SVGIG (reference sequence). The V segment lost 8 bases and the J segment 4 bases; nucleotides outside the gene matches: 4. This CDR3 spans 12 amino acids. In nucleotides, the CDR3 is TGTGCCGGGTGGACAGGGGCAGATACGCAGTATTTT. This sequence encodes CAGWTGADTQYF.

This chain uses TRBV10-3 with TRBJ2-1; 9 positions match TRBD2. V gave up 9 bases and J gave up 9 bases; unmatched junction bases: 12. The CDR3 covers 14 residues. CDR1 is ENHRY, CDR2 SYGVKD, per germline. CDR3 sequence reads: CAIGTSRGGGEQFF. The CDR3 DNA sequence: TGTGCCATTGGGACTAGCAGGGGGGGAGGTGAGCAGTTCTTC.

The rearrangement joins TRBV5-1 to TRBJ2-7, with a tentative D call TRBD2 (5 bases). From germline, CDR1 is SGHRS and CDR2 YFSETQ. Trimming removed 0 bases from V and 7 bases from J, with 14 bases in between. The CDR3 is 14 residues long. CDR3 protein: CASSLGWGEEEQYF. In DNA form, the CDR3 reads TGCGCCAGCAGCTTGGGTTGGGGAGAAGAAGAGCAGTACTTC.